The clone carrying this T cell receptor (beta chain) has only a few counts. The antigen is not known. This entry comes from a study of T cells in Graves' hyperthyroidism and ophthalmopathy. Study-wide background: Peripheral blood draws took place at initial diagnosis, ahead of any treatment. Study-wide results and caveats: Researchers report that a 13 V-J model separated ophthalmopathy from stable hyperthyroidism. The model's output predicted ophthalmopathy at a median of roughly 6.9 months prior to onset.

This CDR3 region has 15 residues. Trimming pared 1 base from V and 4 bases from J, leaving 11 bases between. Germline V gene lookup returns CDR1 SEHNR and CDR2 FQNEAQ (reference sequence). Amplification targeted TCR beta CDR3 regions from RNA transcripts. The primer set for the first-round RT-PCR of the TCR CDR3 was HTBI. A single record per CDR3 protein comes from TCRdb applying MiXCR to the multiplex PCR reads. This sample has 450,000 to 500,000 distinct CDR3 sequences, with approximately 23% found just once. This sequence joins TRBV7-9 and TRBJ2-1, with D possibly being TRBD2 (5 bases). This clonotype was sampled from a woman in her 70s with Graves' ophthalmopathy. The sample consisted of blood. This chain's CDR3 is CASSLVALAYNEQFF. CDR3 nucleotides: TGTGCCAGCAGCTTAGTCGCGCTAGCTTACAATGAGCAGTTCTTC.